Presented here are 21 T cell receptor beta chains from one specimen sequenced in a study of shared clonotypes between healthy human individuals. Assay: immunoSEQ multiplex PCR; the TCRdb copy retains only in-frame clones and omits some. The table shows over 950,000 clones, with 77% occurring only once. The sequencing sample was made of memory CD4+ T cells from PBMCs. Stated subset: CD45RA-negative fraction. The receptors here all came from a man between 18 and 29 years old in good health. Some clones in this sample may be carry-over from other donors' samples.

This clone was observed a few times. The rearrangement uses TRBV11-1 and TRBJ1-1, with TRBD1 as a possible D gene (5 bases). Looked up from germline, CDR1 is SGHAT and CDR2 is FQDESV (reference sequence). The V end lost 5 bases, the J end lost 0 bases, and 13 bases lay between the germline ends. This CDR3 region has 15 residues. This chain's CDR3 is CASSRGTVMNTEAFF. The DNA for the CDR3 is TGTGCCAGCAGCCGGGGGACCGTTATGAACACTGAAGCTTTCTTT.

The rearrangement joins TRBV29-1 to TRBJ1-2; 7 bases fit TRBD1. The germline CDR1 and CDR2 sequences are SQVTM and ANQGSEA. The junction had 17 bases not matched to a gene; V was cut back by 6 bases and J by 13 bases. The CDR3 is 13 amino acids. CDR3 sequence reads: CSVALRTGLGCTF. In DNA form, the CDR3 reads TGCAGCGTCGCGCTGAGGACAGGTCTCGGGTGCACCTTC.

The gene calls are TRBV10-2 and TRBJ2-7; 10 bases line up with TRBD2. Looked up from germline, CDR1 is WSHSY and CDR2 is SAAADI. This CDR3 has 16 amino acids. V dropped 0 bases and J dropped 2; count of bases not matched to a gene: 4. The DNA of the CDR3 is TGCGCCAGCAGTGAGTCTAGGACTAGCGGAACCTACGAGCAGTACTTC. As protein: CASSESRTSGTYEQYF.

The rearrangement joins TRBV7-2 to TRBJ2-7; tentatively, D is TRBD1 (7 bases). Germline CDR1 SGHTA, CDR2 FQGNSA. The CDR3 has 14 residues. V was shortened by 5 bases and J by 4 bases, with 15 bases between the two germline ends. The CDR3: CASSPARGRYEQYF. The CDR3 region has the DNA TGTGCCAGCAGCCCCGCCAGGGGGAGGTACGAGCAGTACTTC.

The chain has TRBV28 and TRBJ2-3; 9 bases line up with TRBD2. Germline V gene data show CDR1 as MDHEN and CDR2 as SYDVKM. The CDR3 contains 18 residues. V lost 10 bases to trimming and J lost 0 bases; unmatched junction nucleotides: 17. Here the CDR3 DNA reads TGTGCCAACCCCAGGGTCCGACTAGCGGTTACTAGCACAGATACGCAGTATTTT. This sequence encodes CANPRVRLAVTSTDTQYF.

The chain couples TRBV30 to TRBJ2-3; D is undetermined. V shed 2 bases and J shed 2 bases, with 11 bases lying between them. The germline gives CDR1 GTSNPN, CDR2 SVGIG (reference sequence). The CDR3 runs to 14 residues. The CDR3 is CAWSRVTPTDTQYF. CDR3 DNA sequence: TGTGCCTGGAGTAGGGTCACCCCCACAGATACGCAGTATTTT.

The rearrangement uses TRBV28 and TRBJ1-2, with unresolved D. Germline-derived CDR1 and CDR2 are MDHEN and SYDVKM. With 2 bases removed from V and 4 bases from J, the gap between germline ends came to 8 bases. This CDR3 is 13 amino acids long. CDR3 in amino acids: CASSLPPVYGYTF. As DNA, the CDR3 is TGTGCCAGCAGTTTACCACCGGTCTATGGCTACACCTTC.

This clone appeared a single time. The chain has TRBV5-4 and TRBJ1-4, with TRBD1 as a possible D gene (6 bases). The CDR3 runs 15 residues. Trimming removed 1 base at V and 6 bases at J, with 13 bases between. Germline CDR1 and CDR2: SGHNT and YYREEE (reference sequence). The CDR3: CASSLKTGLDEKLFF. The CDR3 coding sequence is TGTGCCAGCAGCTTGAAGACAGGCCTTGATGAAAAACTGTTTTTT.

The genes are TRBV9 and TRBJ1-2, with 11 bases matching TRBD1. Germline CDR1 and CDR2: SGDLS and YYNGEE. This CDR3 is built from 14 residues. Unmatched junction bases numbered 7, after V lost 4 bases and J lost 8 bases. The CDR3 DNA follows: TGTGCCAGCAGCCGGGACAGGGGGGCGTTGGGCTACACCTTC. The encoded protein is CASSRDRGALGYTF.

The chain carries TRBV7-7 and TRBJ2-2, with 9 bases lining up with TRBD1. Germline V CDR1 and CDR2: SSHAT, FNYEAQ (reference sequence). The CDR3 covers 15 residues. V shed 4 bases, J shed 4 bases, and the junction held 4 bases outside the gene matches. The CDR3 coding sequence is TGTGCCAGCAGCTCGGACAGGGGCAGCACCGGGGAGCTGTTTTTT. It codes for CASSSDRGSTGELFF.

The CDR3: CASRDDNSYEQYF. In DNA form, the CDR3 reads TGTGCCAGCCGCGATGACAACTCCTACGAGCAGTACTTC. V gene TRBV5-4 combines with J gene TRBJ2-7; no clear D. The CDR3 length is 13 residues. The germline CDR1 and CDR2 sequences are SGHNT and YYREEE (reference sequence). V gave up 7 bases and J gave up 0 bases, with 11 bases separating them. The full variable domain, with the rest looked up from reference TRBV5-4 and TRBJ2-7, is ETGVTQSPTHLIKTRGQQVTLRCSSQSGHNTVSWYQQALGQGPQFIFQYYREEENGRGNFPPRFSGLQFPNYSSELNVNALELDDSALYLCASRDDNSYEQYFGPGTRLTVT.

The chain links TRBV7-2 to TRBJ2-3; D is uncertain. Trimming removed 2 bases from V and 4 bases from J, with 4 bases in between. The CDR3 spans 12 residues. Germline lookup yields CDR1 SGHTA and CDR2 FQGNSA. The CDR3 coding sequence is TGTGCCAGCAGCTTATTTTCAGATACGCAGTATTTT. Translating gives CASSLFSDTQYF.

The rearrangement uses TRBV7-6 and TRBJ2-5; D may be TRBD2 (5 bases). Germline CDR1 reads SGHVS; CDR2 reads FNYEAQ. V lost 5 bases, J lost 5 bases, and 12 bases lay in between. This CDR3 has 13 amino acids. The chain's CDR3 is CASSITWRETQYF. DNA for the CDR3: TGTGCCAGCAGCATCACATGGAGGGAGACCCAGTACTTC.

J is TRBJ1-5 and V is TRBV28; D remains ambiguous. Trimming pared 4 bases from V and 5 bases from J, leaving 9 bases between. Germline CDR1 MDHEN, CDR2 SYDVKM. The CDR3 length is 13 residues. The CDR3 sequence: CASSYGVDQPQHF. The CDR3, as DNA: TGTGCCAGCAGTTACGGGGTCGATCAGCCCCAGCATTTT. Full variable domain (remainder filled in from reference TRBV28 and TRBJ1-5): DVKVTQSSRYLVKRTGEKVFLECVQDMDHENMFWYRQDPGLGLRLIYFSYDVKMKEKGDIPEGYSVSREKKERFSLILESASTNQTSMYLCASSYGVDQPQHFGDGTRLSIL.

J is TRBJ2-2 and V is TRBV6-6; perhaps D is TRBD1 or TRBD2 (5 bases each). Trimming took 2 bases from V and 0 from J, leaving 7 bases between them. The germline CDR1 and CDR2 sequences are MNHNY and SVGAGI (reference sequence). The CDR3 is 15 residues long. The CDR3 nucleotides read TGTGCCAGCAGTTACCGGGGCTCGAACACCGGGGAGCTGTTTTTT. Its translation: CASSYRGSNTGELFF.

The chain uses TRBV29-1 and TRBJ2-1, with TRBD2 matching over 7 bases. There are 18 residues in the CDR3. Per germline, CDR1 SQVTM and CDR2 ANQGSEA. V shed 8 bases and J 7 bases; nucleotides not matched to a gene: 26. The CDR3 protein is CSTPGSHGVRERANEQFF. DNA of the CDR3: TGCAGCACCCCAGGCTCCCACGGGGTGCGGGAGAGGGCGAATGAGCAGTTCTTC.

The rearrangement uses TRBV7-3 and TRBJ2-3; 7 bases fit TRBD1. This CDR3 spans 15 amino acids. From germline, CDR1 is SGHTA and CDR2 FQGTGA. V was clipped by 5 bases and J by 1 base; unmatched bases: 6. The CDR3 DNA is TGTGCCAGCAGCCCCGACAGGGCGGGCACAGATACGCAGTATTTT. Its translation is CASSPDRAGTDTQYF.

The V and J genes are TRBV7-2 and TRBJ2-7; the D call may be TRBD1 or TRBD2 (5 bases each). V was trimmed by 4 bases and J by 4 bases, leaving 11 bases between them. This CDR3 comprises 13 residues. From germline, CDR1 is SGHTA and CDR2 FQGNSA. The CDR3 DNA follows: TGTGCCAGCAGCTCGGGGCCTCAATACGAGCAGTACTTC. Translated: CASSSGPQYEQYF.

The chain uses TRBV7-2 and TRBJ2-5; tentative D call: TRBD1 (5 bases). The CDR3 runs 13 residues. Germline lookup yields CDR1 SGHTA and CDR2 FQGNSA. Trimming removed 4 bases from V and 2 bases from J, with 8 bases in between. The CDR3 DNA reads as TGTGCCAGCAGCTGGGGCGTTCAAGAGACCCAGTACTTC. Protein product: CASSWGVQETQYF.

There are a few counts of this clone. The V and J genes are TRBV11-2 and TRBJ1-3; D perhaps matches TRBD1 (6 bases). Deletions cut 5 bases from V and 0 bases from J, with 17 bases between. Germline V gene sequence: CDR1 SGHAT, CDR2 FQNNGV. CDR3 length: 17 amino acids. The CDR3 sequence: CASSERRGTNSGNTIYF. CDR3 nucleotides: TGTGCCAGCAGCGAGAGGCGGGGGACAAACTCTGGAAACACCATATATTTT.

The chain is built from TRBV6-5 and TRBJ1-1, with D perhaps TRBD1 (5 bases). Trimming removed 2 bases at V and 4 bases at J, with 8 bases between. Germline V lookup: CDR1 MNHEY, CDR2 SVGAGI. This CDR3 spans 13 amino acids. CDR3 DNA: TGTGCCAGCAGTTACCCAGGGACCACTGAAGCTTTCTTT. This encodes CASSYPGTTEAFF.